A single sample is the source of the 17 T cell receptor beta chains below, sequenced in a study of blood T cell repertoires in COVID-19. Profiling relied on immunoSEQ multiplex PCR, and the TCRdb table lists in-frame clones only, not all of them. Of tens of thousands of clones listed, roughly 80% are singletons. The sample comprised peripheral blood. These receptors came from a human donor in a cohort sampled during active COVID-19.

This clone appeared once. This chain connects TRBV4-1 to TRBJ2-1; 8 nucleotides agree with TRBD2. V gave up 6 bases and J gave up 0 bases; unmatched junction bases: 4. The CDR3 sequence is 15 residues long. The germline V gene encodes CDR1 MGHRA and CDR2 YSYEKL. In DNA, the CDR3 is TGCGCCAGCAGACCCAGCGGGAGCTCCTACAATGAGCAGTTCTTC. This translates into CASRPSGSSYNEQFF.

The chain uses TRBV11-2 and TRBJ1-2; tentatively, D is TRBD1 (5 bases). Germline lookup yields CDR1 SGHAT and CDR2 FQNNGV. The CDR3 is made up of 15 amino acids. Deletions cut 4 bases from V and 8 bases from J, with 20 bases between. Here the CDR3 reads CASSSLWRGSRGYTF. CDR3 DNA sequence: TGTGCCAGCAGCTCCTTATGGAGGGGCAGTCGGGGCTACACCTTC.

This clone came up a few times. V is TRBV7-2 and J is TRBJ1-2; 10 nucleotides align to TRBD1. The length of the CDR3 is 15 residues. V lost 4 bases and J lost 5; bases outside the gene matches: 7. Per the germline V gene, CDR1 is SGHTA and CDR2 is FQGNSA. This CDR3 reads CASSWTGTGDYGYTF. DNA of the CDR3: TGTGCCAGCAGCTGGACCGGGACAGGGGATTATGGCTACACCTTC.

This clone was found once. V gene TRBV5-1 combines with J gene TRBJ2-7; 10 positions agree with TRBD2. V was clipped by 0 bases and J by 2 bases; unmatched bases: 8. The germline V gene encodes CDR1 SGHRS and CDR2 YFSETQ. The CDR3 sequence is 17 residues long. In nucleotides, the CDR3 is TGCGCCAGCAGCTTGGGGCTAGCGGGGGCCCCTACCTACGAGCAGTACTTC. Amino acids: CASSLGLAGAPTYEQYF.

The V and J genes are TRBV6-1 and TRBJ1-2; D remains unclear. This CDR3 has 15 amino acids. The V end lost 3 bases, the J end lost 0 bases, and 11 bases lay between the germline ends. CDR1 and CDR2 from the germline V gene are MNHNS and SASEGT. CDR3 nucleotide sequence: TGTGCCAGCAGTGATTGGCGGAAGACTAACTATGGCTACACCTTC. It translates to CASSDWRKTNYGYTF.

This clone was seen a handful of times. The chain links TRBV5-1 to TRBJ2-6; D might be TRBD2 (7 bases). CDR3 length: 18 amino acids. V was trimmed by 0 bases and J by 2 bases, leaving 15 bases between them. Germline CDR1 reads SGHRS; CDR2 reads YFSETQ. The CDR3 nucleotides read TGCGCCAGCAGCTTGGTCCGCGGGGGCCCGACTGGGGCCAACGTCCTGACTTTC. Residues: CASSLVRGGPTGANVLTF.

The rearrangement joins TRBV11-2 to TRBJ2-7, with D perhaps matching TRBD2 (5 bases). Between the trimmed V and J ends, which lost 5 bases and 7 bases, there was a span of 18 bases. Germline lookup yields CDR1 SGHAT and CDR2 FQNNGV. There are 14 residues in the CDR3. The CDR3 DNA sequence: TGTGCCAGCAGCATCCGGGATCCGACCGATGAGCAGTACTTC. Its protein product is CASSIRDPTDEQYF.

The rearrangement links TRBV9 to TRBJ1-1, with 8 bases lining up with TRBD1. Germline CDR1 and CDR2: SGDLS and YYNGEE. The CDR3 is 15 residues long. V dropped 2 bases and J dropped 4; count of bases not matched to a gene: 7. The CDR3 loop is CASSVTGGSSTEAFF. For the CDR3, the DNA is TGTGCCAGCAGCGTTACAGGGGGATCCAGCACTGAAGCTTTCTTT.

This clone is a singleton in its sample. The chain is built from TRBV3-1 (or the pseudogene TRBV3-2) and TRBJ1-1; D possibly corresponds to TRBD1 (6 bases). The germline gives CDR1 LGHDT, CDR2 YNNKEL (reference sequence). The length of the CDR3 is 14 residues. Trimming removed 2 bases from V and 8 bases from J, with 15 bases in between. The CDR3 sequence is CASSQPDRKGEAFF. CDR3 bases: TGTGCCAGCAGCCAACCTGACAGGAAGGGGGAAGCTTTCTTT.

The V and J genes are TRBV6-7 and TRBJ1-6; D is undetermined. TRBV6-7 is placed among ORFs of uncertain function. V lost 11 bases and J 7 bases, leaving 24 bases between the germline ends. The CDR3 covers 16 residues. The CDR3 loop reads CAPPIPSRFQNSPLHF. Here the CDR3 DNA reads TGTGCCCCACCCATCCCAAGCCGTTTTCAAAATTCACCCCTCCACTTT.

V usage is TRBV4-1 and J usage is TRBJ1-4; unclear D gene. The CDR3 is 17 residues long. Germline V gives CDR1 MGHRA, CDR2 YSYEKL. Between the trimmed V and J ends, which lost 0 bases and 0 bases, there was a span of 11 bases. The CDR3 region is CASSQDGHSATNEKLFF. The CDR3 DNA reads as TGCGCCAGCAGCCAAGATGGGCACTCTGCAACTAATGAAAAACTGTTTTTT.

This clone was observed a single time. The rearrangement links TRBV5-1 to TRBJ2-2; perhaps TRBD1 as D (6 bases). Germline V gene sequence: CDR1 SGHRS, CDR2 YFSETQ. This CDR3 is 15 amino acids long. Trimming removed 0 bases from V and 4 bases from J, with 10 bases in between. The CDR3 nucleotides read TGCGCCAGCAGCTTGGTAGGGGGTAGCACCGGGGAGCTGTTTTTT. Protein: CASSLVGGSTGELFF.

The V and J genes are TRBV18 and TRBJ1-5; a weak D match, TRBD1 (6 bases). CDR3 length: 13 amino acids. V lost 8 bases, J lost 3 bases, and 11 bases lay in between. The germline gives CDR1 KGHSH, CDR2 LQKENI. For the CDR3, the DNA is TGTGCCAGCACCGGGGGGCCCAATCAGCCCCAGCATTTT. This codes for CASTGGPNQPQHF. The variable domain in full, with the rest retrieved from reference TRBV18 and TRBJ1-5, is NAGVMQNPRHLVRRRGQEARLRCSPMKGHSHVYWYRQLPEEGLKFMVYLQKENIIDESGMPKERFSAEFPKEGPSILRIQQVVRGDSAAYFCASTGGPNQPQHFGDGTRLSIL.

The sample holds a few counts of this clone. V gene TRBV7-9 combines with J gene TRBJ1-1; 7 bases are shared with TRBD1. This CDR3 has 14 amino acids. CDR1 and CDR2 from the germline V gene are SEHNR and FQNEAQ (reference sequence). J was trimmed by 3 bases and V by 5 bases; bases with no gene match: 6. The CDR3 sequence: CASSRRDRDTEAFF. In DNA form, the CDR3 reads TGTGCCAGCAGCCGACGCGACAGGGACACTGAAGCTTTCTTT.

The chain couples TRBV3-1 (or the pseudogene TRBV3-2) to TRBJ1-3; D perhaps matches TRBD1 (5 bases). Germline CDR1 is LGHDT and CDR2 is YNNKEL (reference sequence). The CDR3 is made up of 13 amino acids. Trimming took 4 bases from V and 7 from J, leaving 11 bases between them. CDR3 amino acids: CASSPGGVNTIYF. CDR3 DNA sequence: TGTGCCAGCAGCCCTGGAGGGGTTAACACCATATATTTT.

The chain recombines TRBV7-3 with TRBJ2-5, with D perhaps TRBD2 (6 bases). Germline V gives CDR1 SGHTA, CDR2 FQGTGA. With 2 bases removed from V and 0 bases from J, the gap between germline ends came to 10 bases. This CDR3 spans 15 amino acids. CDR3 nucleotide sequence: TGTGCCAGCAGCTTATTCGGGGGTAACCAAGAGACCCAGTACTTC. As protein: CASSLFGGNQETQYF. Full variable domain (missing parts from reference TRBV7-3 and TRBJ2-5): GAGVSQTPSNKVTEKGKYVELRCDPISGHTALYWYRQSLGQGPEFLIYFQGTGAADDSGLPNDRFFAVRPEGSVSTLKIQRTERGDSAVYLCASSLFGGNQETQYFGPGTRLLVL.

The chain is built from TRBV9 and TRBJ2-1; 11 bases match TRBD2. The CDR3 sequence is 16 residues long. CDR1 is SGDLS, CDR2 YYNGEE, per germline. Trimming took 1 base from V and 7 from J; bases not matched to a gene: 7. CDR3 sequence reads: CASSVLAGGPTNEQFF. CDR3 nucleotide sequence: TGTGCCAGCAGCGTATTAGCGGGGGGGCCCACGAATGAGCAGTTCTTC.